This is a list of T cell receptor beta chains from one sample in a study of T-cell memory formation after mild COVID-19. Each CDR3 protein gets one entry after TCRdb re-called the 5' RACE reads with MiXCR. The profile covers around 300,000 distinct CDR3 sequences, with around 15% appearing a single time and under 25% taken by the ten largest. The sample consisted of PBMCs or a T cell subset sorted from them (not recorded which). The source of these receptors is a man between 18 and 35 years old who had mild COVID-19 (a few samples of this study predate the infection). Cell type and time point are not known. The CDR3 runs from the conserved cysteine through the conserved F or W. A D gene is named only where the DNA matches it firmly. Size tells how often a clone was seen (once, few, many) or the class of an expanded clone, and some rows leave it out.

j_call | cdr3_length | v_call | clone_size | d_call | cdr3_aa | cdr3_nt
TRBJ2-3 | 13 | TRBV20-1 | few | . | CSARNTSLHTQYF | TGCAGTGCTAGGAATACTAGTCTACATACGCAGTATTTT
TRBJ1-5 | 12 | TRBV7-7 | . | . | CASSLKSGFQHF | TGTGCCAGCAGCTTAAAGTCGGGGTTTCAGCATTTT
TRBJ1-3 | 17 | TRBV4-3 | few | . | CASSQEQDGQSGNTIYF | TGCGCCAGCAGCCAAGAACAGGACGGACAGTCTGGAAACACCATATATTTT
TRBJ2-1 | 13 | TRBV2 | few | . | CASSKGPLGEQFF | TGTGCCAGTTCCAAGGGACCCCTTGGCGAGCAGTTCTTC
TRBJ1-3 | 13 | TRBV2 | few | . | CASSDNSGNTIYF | TGTGCCAGCAGTGACAACTCTGGAAACACCATATATTTT
TRBJ2-2 | 16 | TRBV7-2 | . | . | CASSLWTHANTGELFF | TGTGCCAGCAGCCTCTGGACGCACGCGAACACCGGGGAGCTGTTTTTT
TRBJ2-5 | 14 | TRBV7-2 | few | . | CASSGGFRQETQYF | TGTGCCAGCAGCGGGGGGTTCCGCCAAGAGACCCAGTACTTC
TRBJ2-3 | 13 | TRBV6-2/TRBV6-3 | few | . | CASSPTTPDTQYF | TGTGCCAGCAGCCCTACTACGCCCGATACGCAGTATTTT
TRBJ2-5 | 15 | TRBV5-6 | . | . | CASSLPSMGQETQYF | TGTGCCAGCAGCTTGCCTAGCATGGGTCAAGAGACCCAGTACTTC
TRBJ2-3 | 11 | TRBV14 | . | . | CASRARDTQYF | TGTGCCAGCAGGGCGAGAGATACGCAGTATTTT
TRBJ2-1 | 16 | TRBV24-1 | many | . | CATRDPGLNTDNEQFF | TGTGCCACCAGAGATCCAGGACTAAATACCGACAATGAGCAGTTCTTC
TRBJ2-7 | 15 | TRBV20-1 | few | TRBD2 | CSAPLAGGPSYEQYF | TGCAGTGCGCCACTAGCGGGGGGACCCTCCTACGAGCAGTACTTC
TRBJ2-7 | 12 | TRBV5-1 | many | . | CASSLGFYEQYF | TGCGCCAGCAGCCTGGGGTTCTACGAGCAGTACTTC
TRBJ2-1 | 14 | TRBV20-1 | . | TRBD1 | CSARARGPYNEQFF | TGCAGTGCTAGAGCAAGGGGGCCCTACAATGAGCAGTTCTTC
TRBJ1-5 | 14 | TRBV4-2 | few | . | CASSQEGQGQPQHF | TGTGCCAGCAGCCAAGAGGGGCAGGGTCAGCCCCAGCATTTT
TRBJ2-3 | 14 | TRBV9 | few | . | CASSAMRSTDTQYF | TGTGCCAGCAGCGCCATGAGGAGCACAGATACGCAGTATTTT
TRBJ2-5 | 14 | TRBV5-1 | few | . | CASSPLVATETQYF | TGCGCCAGCAGCCCCCTTGTAGCCACGGAGACCCAGTACTTC
TRBJ2-1 | 16 | TRBV7-9 | few | . | CASSSPAPSSYNEQFF | TGTGCCAGCAGCTCCCCAGCGCCCAGCTCCTACAATGAGCAGTTCTTC
TRBJ2-3 | 16 | TRBV7-2 | . | . | CASSSAGGGWTDTQYF | TGTGCCAGCAGCTCCGCAGGGGGAGGTTGGACAGATACGCAGTATTTT
TRBJ1-1 | 12 | TRBV29-1 | . | . | CSVPSGNTEAFF | TGCAGCGTCCCCTCCGGGAACACTGAAGCTTTCTTT
TRBJ2-7 | 14 | TRBV6-5 | . | . | CASRKTGPYYEQYF | TGTGCCAGCAGAAAGACAGGCCCCTATTACGAGCAGTACTTC
TRBJ2-2 | 14 | TRBV7-3 | . | . | CASSPPGNTGELFF | TGTGCCAGCAGCCCTCCGGGCAACACCGGGGAGCTGTTTTTT
TRBJ1-2 | 15 | TRBV7-2 | few | TRBD1 | CASSTHRGGSYGYTF | TGTGCCAGCAGCACCCACAGGGGCGGGAGCTATGGCTACACCTTC
TRBJ1-6 | 14 | TRBV29-1 | . | . | CSVGGRGVDSPLHF | TGCAGCGTTGGTGGAAGGGGGGTAGATTCACCCCTCCACTTT
TRBJ1-1 | 13 | TRBV29-1 | . | . | CSVAGFGDPEAFF | TGCAGCGTCGCTGGTTTTGGGGACCCTGAAGCTTTCTTT
TRBJ2-7 | 15 | TRBV28 | many | . | CASSSVEPTPYEQYF | TGTGCCAGCAGTTCTGTCGAGCCCACTCCCTACGAGCAGTACTTC
TRBJ2-3 | 19 | TRBV7-2 | . | TRBD2 | CASSLAPLFSGGTADTQYF | TGTGCCAGCAGCTTAGCCCCCCTCTTTAGCGGGGGGACCGCAGATACGCAGTATTTT
TRBJ1-2 | 13 | TRBV5-1 | many | TRBD1 | CASSLQGAEGYTF | TGCGCCAGCAGCTTACAGGGGGCGGAGGGCTACACCTTC
TRBJ1-2 | 15 | TRBV30 | . | TRBD1 | CAWSVGTGLNYGYTF | TGTGCCTGGAGTGTGGGGACAGGGCTTAACTATGGCTACACCTTC
TRBJ1-2 | 17 | TRBV9 | . | TRBD1 | CASSVAPGGPTNYGYTF | TGTGCCAGCAGCGTAGCTCCAGGGGGCCCAACTAACTATGGCTACACCTTC
TRBJ2-3 | 14 | TRBV7-2 | few | . | CASSQRTRTDTQYF | TGTGCCAGCAGCCAACGGACACGCACAGATACGCAGTATTTT
TRBJ2-2 | 17 | TRBV6-1 | . | TRBD1 | CASSAVPGTAREKVLFF | TGTGCCAGCAGTGCAGTACCCGGGACAGCTAGGGAGAAGGTGCTGTTTTTT
TRBJ1-6 | 15 | TRBV5-1 | . | . | CASSLAGLLYSPLHF | TGCGCCAGCAGCTTGGCCGGACTCCTGTATTCACCCCTCCACTTT
TRBJ2-2 | 15 | TRBV7-2 | few | . | CASRSQRANTGELFF | TGTGCCAGCAGATCCCAGCGGGCAAACACCGGGGAGCTGTTTTTT
TRBJ1-1 | 12 | TRBV2 | . | . | CASSAVNTEAFF | TGTGCCAGCAGCGCAGTGAACACTGAAGCTTTCTTT
TRBJ1-2 | 15 | TRBV7-9 | . | . | CASSFSQQVTYGYTF | TGTGCCAGCAGCTTCTCCCAACAGGTGACCTATGGCTACACCTTC
TRBJ2-2 | 11 | TRBV14 | . | . | CASSQFRELFF | TGTGCCAGCAGCCAGTTCAGGGAGCTGTTTTTT